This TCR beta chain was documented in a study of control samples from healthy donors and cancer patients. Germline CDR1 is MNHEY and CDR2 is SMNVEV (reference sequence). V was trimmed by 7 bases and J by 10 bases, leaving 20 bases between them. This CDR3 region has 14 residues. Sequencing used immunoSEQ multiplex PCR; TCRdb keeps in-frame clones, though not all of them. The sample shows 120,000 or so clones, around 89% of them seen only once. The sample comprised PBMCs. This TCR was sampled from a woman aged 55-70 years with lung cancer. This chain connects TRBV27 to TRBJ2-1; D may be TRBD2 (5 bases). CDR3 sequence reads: CASILRGWVGEQFF. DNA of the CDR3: TGTGCCAGCATCCTTCGGGGATGGGTAGGCGAGCAGTTCTTC.